One and the same sample provided the 26 T cell receptor beta chains below, sequenced in a study of read filtering for tumor transcriptome and immune sequencing. The library was built from 400 ng RNA with molecular barcoded adaptors for alpha/delta and beta/gamma chains. MiXCR, run by TCRdb on the reads, gives a single entry per CDR3 protein. This table holds 45,000 to 55,000 distinct CDR3 sequences, 12% found once. The material sequenced was a population of CD138-negative cells sorted from bone marrow. The source is a donor at least 40 years old with multiple myeloma.

Regarding this clonotype: This sequence may be a read error, since a much larger clone differs from it by one base. Since no conserved phenylalanine or tryptophan closes the CDR3, a read error is the likely cause. V is TRBV28 and J is TRBJ2-5; 10 bases agree with TRBD2. Per germline, CDR1 MDHEN and CDR2 SYDVKM. V trimming: 5 bases; J trimming: 2 bases; junction bases outside the gene matches: 5. This CDR3 region has 15 residues. This CDR3 reads CASSISGRPQETQYS. The CDR3 DNA reads as TGTGCCAGCAGTATTAGCGGGAGGCCGCAAGAGACCCAGTACTCC.

This clonotype showed up many times. The V gene is TRBV3-1, the J gene TRBJ1-1, with 9 bases identical to TRBD1. CDR1 LGHDT and CDR2 YNNKEL come from the germline V gene (reference sequence). The CDR3 totals 13 residues. V shed 6 bases, J shed 6 bases, and the junction held 5 bases outside the gene matches. For the CDR3, the DNA is TGTGCCAGCAGGGGACAGGGTGTCCCTGAAGCTTTCTTT. It specifies CASRGQGVPEAFF.

This clonotype was found many times. The V call is TRBV7-2, the J call TRBJ1-1; D remains unclear. This CDR3 is built from 15 residues. Trimming shortened V by 1 base and J by 5 bases, and 14 bases separated the two germline ends. Germline CDR1 reads SGHTA; CDR2 reads FQGNSA. This CDR3 reads CASSLVPGLETEAFF. CDR3 bases: TGTGCCAGCAGCTTAGTGCCGGGTTTGGAGACTGAAGCTTTCTTT.

This clonotype was observed a few times. The conserved closing phenylalanine or tryptophan is absent in this CDR3, likely reflecting a read error. The chain employs TRBV11-3 and TRBJ2-2; D unresolved. CDR1 is SGHNT, CDR2 YENEEA, per germline. Trimming took off 0 bases at V and 5 bases at J, with 4 bases between the two ends. The CDR3 runs to 13 residues. This CDR3 reads CASSLDPTGELFI. The CDR3, as DNA: TGTGCCAGCAGCTTAGATCCAACCGGGGAGCTGTTTATT.

This clonotype was picked up many times. The genes are TRBV4-3 and TRBJ2-7; possibly TRBD1 or TRBD2 for D (5 bases each). The CDR3 length is 14 residues. V was trimmed by 0 bases and J by 3 bases, leaving 9 bases between them. CDR1 is LGHNA and CDR2 is YSLEER in the germline V gene. Here the CDR3 DNA reads TGCGCCAGCAGCCAAGATCTGGGGGACTACGAGCAGTACTTC. This encodes CASSQDLGDYEQYF.

This clonotype was observed a handful of times. A much larger clone sits a single nucleotide away, making a read error possible. The chain is built from TRBV12-3 or TRBV12-4 and TRBJ1-1; D uncertain. The CDR3 is made up of 12 amino acids. The CDR3 reads CASSRLNTGAFF. CDR3 nucleotides: TGTGCCAGCAGTCGTTTAAACACTGGAGCTTTCTTT.

CDR3: CASSPSDGELFF. CDR3 sequence (DNA): TGTGCCAGCTCACCAAGTGACGGGGAGCTGTTTTTT. The gene calls are TRBV18 and TRBJ2-2; the D is unclear. Looked up from germline, CDR1 is KGHSH and CDR2 is LQKENI. V was cut by 2 bases and J by 7 bases, with 5 bases left in between. The CDR3 loop spans 12 amino acids. Complete variable domain (other parts from reference TRBV18 and TRBJ2-2): NAGVMQNPRHLVRRRGQEARLRCSPMKGHSHVYWYRQLPEEGLKFMVYLQKENIIDESGMPKERFSAEFPKEGPSILRIQQVVRGDSAAYFCASSPSDGELFFGEGSRLTVL.

This clonotype was seen ten or more times. This chain connects TRBV7-9 to TRBJ2-7, with unresolved D. V lost 1 base and J 3 bases, leaving 10 bases between the germline ends. The CDR3 has 14 residues. Germline V gene lookup returns CDR1 SEHNR and CDR2 FQNEAQ (reference sequence). In DNA form, the CDR3 reads TGTGCCAGCAGCTTAGTAGGGCAGCTCTACGAGCAGTACTTC. Its translation is CASSLVGQLYEQYF.

Turning to this clonotype: It is likely a read error, because the conserved phenylalanine at the end of the CDR3 is missing. The limits of the CDR3 on the DNA are not certain, so only TCRdb's listed CDR3 is given. This chain uses TRBV11-2 with TRBJ2-1; no DNA check was done on the table's D call, TRBD2. The CDR3 comprises 15 residues, both ends counted. Germline lookup yields CDR1 SGHAT and CDR2 FQNNGV. CDR3 sequence: CASSKTSGAGGEQVC.

In its sample, this clonotype was seen many times. This chain connects TRBV3-1 to TRBJ2-3; D might be TRBD2 (6 bases). The germline V gene has CDR1 LGHDT and CDR2 YNNKEL (reference sequence). V lost 4 bases and J 2 bases, leaving 16 bases between the germline ends. The CDR3 has 16 amino acids. CDR3 sequence: CASSPGVSDLTDTQYF. In DNA form, the CDR3 reads TGTGCCAGCAGCCCGGGGGTCTCCGACCTCACAGATACGCAGTATTTT.

This clonotype was detected many times. The genes are TRBV7-2 and TRBJ1-5; 7 bases align to TRBD1. In germline, CDR1 is SGHTA, CDR2 FQGNSA. This CDR3 spans 15 amino acids. With V trimmed by 1 base and J by 6 bases, 6 bases remained unmatched. CDR3 region: CASSLGHRGVQPQHF. The CDR3 DNA reads TGTGCCAGCAGCTTAGGCCACAGGGGTGTTCAGCCCCAGCATTTT.

This clonotype was recorded many times. This chain links TRBV7-2 with TRBJ2-2; possibly TRBD1 for D (5 bases). Germline CDR1 and CDR2: SGHTA and FQGNSA. This CDR3 is 15 amino acids long. Trimming took off 6 bases at V and 6 bases at J, with 17 bases between the two ends. The CDR3 protein is CASRGRRDLAGELFF. As DNA, the CDR3 is TGTGCCAGCAGGGGGCGCAGGGATCTTGCCGGGGAGCTGTTTTTT.

Many counts were recorded for this clonotype. The gene calls are TRBV7-3 and TRBJ2-1; 10 bases map to TRBD2. The CDR3 consists of 17 residues. Germline CDR1 is SGHTA and CDR2 is FQGTGA. J lost 9 bases, V lost 0 bases, and 11 bases had no gene match. In DNA form, the CDR3 reads TGTGCCAGCAGCTTAACGGGAGGCCTAGCGGGAGTCCCTGAGCAGTTCTTC. Its translation: CASSLTGGLAGVPEQFF. Looking up the rest from reference TRBV7-3 and TRBJ2-1 gives the full variable domain: GAGVSQTPSNKVTEKGKYVELRCDPISGHTALYWYRQSLGQGPEFLIYFQGTGAADDSGLPNDRFFAVRPEGSVSTLKIQRTERGDSAVYLCASSLTGGLAGVPEQFFGPGTRLTVL.

The table lists this clonotype with many counts. This sequence joins TRBV3-1 and TRBJ2-1, with D possibly being TRBD1 or TRBD2 (5 bases each). CDR1 LGHDT and CDR2 YNNKEL come from the germline V gene (reference sequence). The V gene lost 6 bases and the J gene lost 6 bases, with 9 bases spanning the gap. CDR3 length equals 12 residues. Here the CDR3 DNA reads TGTGCCAGCAGTCGAGGGGCCAATGAGCAGTTCTTC. Its protein is CASSRGANEQFF.

This clonotype appeared many times. V usage is TRBV12-3 or TRBV12-4 and J usage is TRBJ1-5; a possible D gene is TRBD1 (5 bases). The CDR3 contains 15 residues. V shed 3 bases and J shed 3 bases, with 12 bases lying between them. The chain's CDR3 is CASSFVDRINQPQHF. The CDR3 DNA follows: TGTGCCAGCAGTTTCGTCGACAGAATCAATCAGCCCCAGCATTTT.

This clonotype was detected ten times or more. One base away lies a much larger clone, so this may be a sequencing read error. The chain links TRBV30 to TRBJ1-1, with D maybe TRBD1 (5 bases). CDR3 size: 14 residues. Germline V gene sequence: CDR1 GTSNPN, CDR2 SVGIG (reference sequence). CDR3 region: CAWAVGGKDTETFF. CDR3 DNA sequence: TGTGCCTGGGCCGTCGGGGGGAAGGACACTGAAACTTTCTTT. Based on the CDR3 plus reference TRBV30 and TRBJ1-1, the full variable domain is SQTIHQWPATLVQPVGSPLSLECTVEGTSNPNLYWYRQAAGRGLQLLFYSVGIGQISSEVPQNLSASRPQDRQFILSSKKLLLSDSGFYLCAWAVGGKDTETFFGQGTRLTVV.

Ten or more counts support this clonotype. The rearrangement links TRBV7-9 to TRBJ2-1; tentatively, D is TRBD2 (5 bases). CDR1 SEHNR and CDR2 FQNEAQ come from the germline V gene (reference sequence). V was cut by 1 base and J by 10 bases, with 17 bases left in between. This CDR3 is 15 amino acids long. As DNA, the CDR3 is TGTGCCAGCAGCTTAGGGGTCGGTCGGGATTCGGAGCAGTTCTTC. It yields the protein CASSLGVGRDSEQFF.

Concerning this clonotype itself: Possible read error: a much larger clone is one base away. The genes are TRBV7-9 and TRBJ1-1; D gene uncertain. Trimming took off 5 bases at V and 0 bases at J, with 19 bases between the two ends. CDR1 is SEHNR, CDR2 FQNEAQ, per germline (reference sequence). The CDR3 length is 17 residues. The CDR3 loop reads CASSPTGEGVMNTEAFF. Here the CDR3 DNA reads TGTGCCAGCAGCCCGACCGGGGAGGGAGTCATGAACACTGAAGCTTTCTTT. Complete variable domain (other parts from reference TRBV7-9 and TRBJ1-1): DTGVSQNPRHKITKRGQNVTFRCDPISEHNRLYWYRQTLGQGPEFLTYFQNEAQLEKSRLLSDRFSAERPKGSFSTLEIQRTEQGDSAMYLCASSPTGEGVMNTEAFFGQGTRLTVV.

This clonotype was counted many times. J is TRBJ2-3 and V is TRBV20-1; TRBD1 matches 9 bases. The germline V gene has CDR1 DFQATT and CDR2 SNEGSKA (reference sequence). This CDR3 contains 15 residues. The ends lost 4 bases at V and 1 base at J; junction bases unmatched: 6. The DNA of the CDR3 is TGCAGTGCTAAGATGACAGGGGGTGGCACAGATACGCAGTATTTT. Translation gives CSAKMTGGGTDTQYF.

Details on this clonotype: One junction end disagrees with the germline gene, perhaps due to a read error. The genes are TRBV4-2 and TRBJ2-1; a weak D match, TRBD2 (5 bases). CDR1 is LGHNA, CDR2 YNFKEQ, per germline. There are 14 residues in the CDR3. CDR3 nucleotides: TGCGCCAGCAGCCAAGAACGAGGTAGCGATGAGCAGTTCTTC. Its translation is CASSQERGSDEQFF.

This clonotype was seen ten or more times. The rearrangement links TRBV2 to TRBJ1-1, with TRBD1 matching 8 bases. The CDR3 has 14 amino acids. Germline V gives CDR1 SNHLY, CDR2 FYNNEI. With 6 bases clipped from V and 3 bases from J, the junction kept 6 bases outside the gene matches. CDR3 coding DNA: TGTGCCAGCAGCCAGGGACAGGTATACACTGAAGCTTTCTTT. Translating it yields CASSQGQVYTEAFF.

The sample holds many counts of this clonotype. CDR3 amino acids: CSARGQENSNQPQHF. Here the CDR3 DNA reads TGCAGTGCTAGGGGACAGGAAAATAGCAATCAGCCCCAGCATTTT. The V and J genes are TRBV20-1 and TRBJ1-5, with 8 nucleotides matching TRBD1. Trimming removed 3 bases from V and 0 bases from J; junction bases left unmatched: 4. The germline CDR1 and CDR2 sequences are DFQATT and SNEGSKA (reference sequence). The CDR3 is 15 residues long.

In regard to this clonotype: This may be a read error: a much more frequent sequence differs by one nucleotide. V is TRBV28 and J is TRBJ2-2, with 9 nucleotides matching TRBD1. The CDR3 contains 16 residues. Germline V lookup: CDR1 MDHEN, CDR2 SYDVKM. V shed 8 bases and J 1 base; nucleotides not matched to a gene: 8. CDR3 in amino acids: CASGSRQGVNTGELFF. The CDR3, as DNA: TGTGCCAGCGGTTCACGACAGGGGGTGAACACCGGGGAGCTGTTTTTT.

This clonotype was observed many times. V and J are TRBV10-3 and TRBJ2-3, with no clear D. The length of the CDR3 is 13 residues. Trimming shortened V by 3 bases and J by 5 bases, and 9 bases separated the two germline ends. CDR1 and CDR2 (germline): ENHRY, SYGVKD. CDR3 region: CAISDSPGDTQYF. DNA of the CDR3: TGTGCCATCAGTGATAGCCCCGGAGATACGCAGTATTTT.

This clonotype was picked up many times. Possible read error: a much larger clone is one base away. This chain links TRBV15 with TRBJ2-7; 8 bases align to TRBD2. This CDR3 has 12 residues. J was trimmed by 6 bases and V by 6 bases; bases with no gene match: 4. Germline loops: CDR1 LNHNV, CDR2 YYDKDF (reference sequence). The CDR3 bases are TGTGCCACCAGTCTAACTAGCGGCGAGCAGTACTTC. Encoded protein: CATSLTSGEQYF.

This clonotype was picked up many times. This chain joins TRBV7-9 and TRBJ2-5; TRBD1 agrees at 9 bases. The ends lost 4 bases at V and 2 bases at J; junction bases unmatched: 8. The CDR3 totals 16 residues. Germline CDR1 SEHNR, CDR2 FQNEAQ (reference sequence). Written as DNA, the CDR3 is TGTGCCAGCAGCTCTAGCCCCGGGACAGGGCAAGAGACCCAGTACTTC. This codes for CASSSSPGTGQETQYF.